This TCR beta chain comes out of a study of blood T cell repertoires in COVID-19. About the study: Whether acute or convalescent, the COVID-19 samples came from the United States, Italy and Spain. From T cells, B-cell-depleted T cells, or PBMCs came the material, which was cDNA or gDNA.

Trimming took 6 bases from V and 7 from J, leaving 7 bases between them. The CDR3 length is 12 residues. Germline values: CDR1 MNHNY, CDR2 SVGAGI (reference sequence). In the original analysis: Researchers report that nucleated cell counts were estimated from reference gene primer amplification. Generated by immunoSEQ multiplex PCR, the TCRdb table keeps only in-frame clones and is missing some. The DNA was the basis for D and trimming; V, J and clone size are from that table. The table has about 23,000 clones, 88% seen once; the top ten hold over 20%. The specimen sequenced was peripheral blood. The V gene is TRBV6-6, the J gene TRBJ1-6; a possible D gene is TRBD1 (5 bases). The clonotype originates from a man between 65 and 79 years old in a cohort sampled during active COVID-19. CDR3 sequence (DNA): TGTGCCAGCAGGGGGGGGAATTCACCCCTCCACTTT. This sequence encodes CASRGGNSPLHF.